This T cell receptor beta chain was recorded in a study of blood T cell repertoires in COVID-19. Overall study: Specimens from acute and convalescent COVID-19 originated in the United States, Italy and Spain. Sources were T cells, B-cell-depleted T cells, or PBMCs; the material itself was cDNA or gDNA.

Authors' methods: Using reference gene primer amplification, nucleated cell counts were estimated. Produced via immunoSEQ multiplex PCR; TCRdb's table is partial and in-frame only. V and J calls and clone size come straight from that table; D and trimming were deduced from the DNA. The repertoire holds 100,000 to 150,000 clones, with about 87% as singletons. The CDR3 runs 13 residues. The V gene's germline CDR1 is LNHDA and CDR2 SQIVND (reference sequence). V was shortened by 10 bases and J by 0 bases, with 12 bases between the two germline ends. The chain employs TRBV19 and TRBJ1-1; D is ambiguous. Source material: peripheral blood. The TCR was taken from a man in his fifties with active COVID-19. The CDR3 loop is CATSGTMNTEAFF. DNA of the CDR3: TGTGCCACCTCGGGAACCATGAACACTGAAGCTTTCTTT.